The 23 T cell receptor beta chains presented below share a single source sample, sequenced in a study of blood T cell repertoires in COVID-19. Here immunoSEQ multiplex PCR was the method, and the copy in TCRdb shows in-frame clones only, minus some. The sample contains about 59,000 clones, 87% of which appear only once. The sample was peripheral blood. All receptors derive from an elderly man in a cohort sampled during active COVID-19.

This clone was detected only once. The chain carries TRBV19 and TRBJ2-6; D unresolved. From germline, CDR1 is LNHDA and CDR2 SQIVND (reference sequence). Trimming left V 3 bases short and J 3 bases short, with 6 bases between. The CDR3 loop spans 14 amino acids. The CDR3: CASSIKNGANVLTF. The DNA of the CDR3 is TGTGCCAGTAGTATCAAAAATGGGGCCAACGTCCTGACTTTC.

The chain combines TRBV20-1 with TRBJ2-1; a weak D match, TRBD1 (6 bases). Trimming removed 3 bases at V and 4 bases at J, with 13 bases between. In germline, CDR1 is DFQATT, CDR2 SNEGSKA (reference sequence). CDR3 length: 14 amino acids. CDR3 residues: CSASQQGSYNEQFF. DNA for the CDR3: TGCAGTGCTAGTCAACAGGGTTCTTACAATGAGCAGTTCTTC.

The V call is TRBV10-3, the J call TRBJ2-5; 12 bases are a match to TRBD1. CDR3 length: 17 amino acids. Unmatched junction bases numbered 6, after V lost 0 bases and J lost 4 bases. In germline, CDR1 is ENHRY, CDR2 SYGVKD. CDR3: CAISESAPGQGAETQYF. CDR3 nucleotide sequence: TGTGCCATCAGTGAGTCGGCTCCGGGACAGGGGGCAGAGACCCAGTACTTC.

The gene calls are TRBV10-3 and TRBJ2-5, with 11 nucleotides matching TRBD1. The CDR3 contains 14 residues. Germline V lookup: CDR1 ENHRY, CDR2 SYGVKD. The J segment lost 4 bases and the V segment lost 8 bases, leaving 6 bases of the junction unmatched. CDR3 amino acids: CAIAGQGARETQYF. CDR3 bases: TGTGCCATCGCTGGACAGGGGGCGCGAGAGACCCAGTACTTC.

This clone occurred once. Since a much larger clone is just one base distant, this may be a read error. This chain links TRBV6-2 or TRBV6-3 with TRBJ1-2; 7 bases are a match to TRBD1. V was clipped by 5 bases and J by 5 bases; unmatched bases: 2. The CDR3 extends over 12 amino acids. In germline, CDR1 is MNHEY, CDR2 SVGEGT. The CDR3 protein is CASSQQGYGYTF. CDR3 nucleotide sequence: TGTGCCAGCAGTCAACAGGGGTATGGCTACACCTTC.

This chain joins TRBV6-6 and TRBJ1-1, with no clear D. CDR3 size: 14 residues. Germline V lookup: CDR1 MNHNY, CDR2 SVGAGI (reference sequence). Trimming cost V 2 bases and J 2 bases, with 9 bases left between them. This chain's CDR3 is CASSYPETNTEAFF. CDR3 DNA sequence: TGTGCCAGCAGTTACCCCGAAACTAACACTGAAGCTTTCTTT.

The chain is built from TRBV15 and TRBJ1-5, with D possibly TRBD1 on 6 matching bases. This CDR3 spans 18 amino acids. The ends were cut back, 0 bases at V and 2 bases at J, with 17 bases in the middle. Germline V gives CDR1 LNHNV, CDR2 YYDKDF (reference sequence). CDR3 DNA: TGTGCCACCAGCAGAGATTCCAACACAGGGACGGGCAATCAGCCCCAGCATTTT. It specifies CATSRDSNTGTGNQPQHF.

J is TRBJ1-5 and V is TRBV30; tentatively, D is TRBD1 (5 bases). Germline V gene data show CDR1 as GTSNPN and CDR2 as SVGIG (reference sequence). Trimming shortened V by 0 bases and J by 4 bases, and 16 bases separated the two germline ends. The CDR3 extends over 16 amino acids. CDR3 region: CAWSVRGDPTNQPQHF. The CDR3 coding sequence is TGTGCCTGGAGTGTACGGGGGGACCCTACGAATCAGCCCCAGCATTTT.

This chain joins TRBV7-2 and TRBJ2-1, with D hard to call. The CDR3 covers 15 residues. Germline CDR1 is SGHTA and CDR2 is FQGNSA. Trimming shortened V by 1 base and J by 1 base, and 8 bases separated the two germline ends. This chain's CDR3 is CASSLEASSYNEQFF. The CDR3 DNA reads TGTGCCAGCAGCTTAGAGGCTAGTTCCTACAATGAGCAGTTCTTC.

V and J are TRBV18 and TRBJ1-5; 7 bases map to TRBD1. V lost 2 bases and J lost 6; bases outside the gene matches: 7. This CDR3 has 15 residues. Germline CDR1 KGHSH, CDR2 LQKENI. CDR3 nucleotide sequence: TGTGCCAGCTCACCAGCATCAGGGGGAGTTCAGCCCCAGCATTTT. Translation gives CASSPASGGVQPQHF. Looking up the rest from reference TRBV18 and TRBJ1-5 gives the full variable domain: NAGVMQNPRHLVRRRGQEARLRCSPMKGHSHVYWYRQLPEEGLKFMVYLQKENIIDESGMPKERFSAEFPKEGPSILRIQQVVRGDSAAYFCASSPASGGVQPQHFGDGTRLSIL.

The V call is TRBV19, the J call TRBJ2-1; 8 nucleotides agree with TRBD1. With 5 bases clipped from V and 7 bases from J, the junction kept 7 bases outside the gene matches. Germline V gene sequence: CDR1 LNHDA, CDR2 SQIVND (reference sequence). The CDR3 is 14 amino acids. CDR3 DNA sequence: TGTGCCAGTAGTCCGGGACAGGTAAGAAATGAGCAGTTCTTC. Its protein product is CASSPGQVRNEQFF.

The V call is TRBV3-1 (or the pseudogene TRBV3-2), the J call TRBJ2-5; 9 bases line up with TRBD1. Trimming at V came to 4 bases and at J to 4 bases, leaving 7 bases not matched to a gene. Germline V CDR1 and CDR2: LGHDT, YNNKEL (reference sequence). The CDR3 length is 15 residues. CDR3 loop: CASSRRTGVGETQYF. CDR3 bases: TGTGCCAGCAGCCGACGGACAGGGGTGGGAGAGACCCAGTACTTC.

This sequence joins TRBV27 and TRBJ2-3; 7 nucleotides match TRBD1. Germline V lookup: CDR1 MNHEY, CDR2 SMNVEV (reference sequence). The ends lost 7 bases at V and 3 bases at J; junction bases unmatched: 10. This CDR3 is built from 15 residues. The CDR3 sequence: CASTPTGIMTDTQYF. The CDR3 DNA follows: TGTGCCAGCACTCCGACAGGGATTATGACAGATACGCAGTATTTT.

This clone was seen only a few times. The chain employs TRBV10-1 and TRBJ2-2; D remains unclear. Germline values: CDR1 WNHNN, CDR2 SYGVQD (reference sequence). Trimming shortened V by 8 bases and J by 1 base, and 14 bases separated the two germline ends. The CDR3 is 15 residues long. CDR3 DNA sequence: TGCGCCAGCCAAGACACGAACCAGAACACCGGGGAGCTGTTTTTT. Translating it yields CASQDTNQNTGELFF.

V usage is TRBV4-2 and J usage is TRBJ2-5; possibly TRBD2 for D (6 bases). This CDR3 spans 14 amino acids. V lost 1 base and J lost 5, with 11 bases in between. Germline V gives CDR1 LGHNA, CDR2 YNFKEQ. The CDR3 DNA follows: TGTGCCAGCAGCCAAGTCGGGGGATCTGAGACCCAGTACTTC. This gives the protein CASSQVGGSETQYF.

A single count supports this clone. The chain recombines TRBV11-3 with TRBJ2-6; 7 bases line up with TRBD1. V lost 2 bases, J lost 0 bases, and 4 bases stayed unmatched. The CDR3 covers 17 residues. In germline, CDR1 is SGHNT, CDR2 YENEEA. In nucleotides, the CDR3 is TGTGCCAGCAGCTTAACGACAGGGAGCTCTGGGGCCAACGTCCTGACTTTC. This sequence encodes CASSLTTGSSGANVLTF.

The V and J genes are TRBV23-1 and TRBJ2-2; D possibly corresponds to TRBD1 (5 bases). TRBV23-1 is labeled an ORF, and its function is uncertain. This CDR3 spans 14 amino acids. V lost 4 bases and J 1 base, leaving 7 bases between the germline ends. CDR3 loop: CASSRQGNTGELFF. CDR3 DNA: TGCGCCAGCAGTCGCCAGGGGAACACCGGGGAGCTGTTTTTT.

V usage is TRBV6-2 or TRBV6-3 and J usage is TRBJ1-4; D is uncertain. The V end lost 3 bases, the J end lost 5 bases, and 7 bases lay between the germline ends. This CDR3 comprises 13 residues. Germline V CDR1 and CDR2: MNHEY, SVGEGT. The CDR3 spells CASSYPGNEKLFF. The DNA for the CDR3 is TGTGCCAGCAGTTATCCGGGGAATGAAAAACTGTTTTTT.

This rearrangement joins TRBV5-1 to TRBJ2-7; D is possibly TRBD2 (6 bases). The V and J ends lost 1 base and 2 bases respectively, with 13 bases between them. The CDR3 totals 15 residues. Germline loops: CDR1 SGHRS, CDR2 YFSETQ. CDR3 loop: CASSLLGSGAYEQYF. The CDR3 DNA reads TGCGCCAGCAGCTTGCTCGGTAGCGGAGCCTACGAGCAGTACTTC.

CDR3 in amino acids: CASSSDNWANVLTF. The CDR3 DNA follows: TGTGCCAGCAGTTCCGACAACTGGGCCAACGTCCTGACTTTC. This rearrangement joins TRBV6-5 to TRBJ2-6; no firm D call. Germline V gene sequence: CDR1 MNHEY, CDR2 SVGAGI. V was shortened by 4 bases and J by 5 bases, with 9 bases between the two germline ends. The CDR3 length is 14 residues.

The chain uses TRBV10-3 and TRBJ1-1, with TRBD1 matching 9 bases. The CDR3 sequence is 14 residues long. Unmatched junction bases numbered 7, after V lost 4 bases and J lost 7 bases. The V gene's germline CDR1 is ENHRY and CDR2 SYGVKD. CDR3 sequence reads: CAISGGQGGGEAFF. The CDR3 DNA follows: TGTGCCATCAGTGGGGGACAGGGAGGAGGTGAAGCTTTCTTT.

The rearrangement links TRBV19 to TRBJ1-1; the match to TRBD1 covers 9 bases. V lost 5 bases and J lost 5; bases outside the gene matches: 9. The CDR3 contains 15 residues. Germline V gene sequence: CDR1 LNHDA, CDR2 SQIVND (reference sequence). CDR3 in DNA: TGTGCCAGTAGTGTTCCGGGACAGGGTAGGACTGAAGCTTTCTTT. This translates into CASSVPGQGRTEAFF.

J is TRBJ2-1 and V is TRBV7-6; TRBD1 agrees at 8 bases. CDR3 length equals 16 residues. V was clipped by 5 bases and J by 0 bases; unmatched bases: 6. Germline V CDR1 and CDR2: SGHVS, FNYEAQ. The CDR3: CASSKSGTGSYNEQFF. CDR3 DNA sequence: TGTGCCAGCAGCAAATCCGGGACAGGCTCCTACAATGAGCAGTTCTTC.